A selection of T cell receptor beta chains follows, all from one sample in a study of blood T cell repertoires in COVID-19. Sequencing was performed with immunoSEQ multiplex PCR; in TCRdb, only in-frame clones are kept and a portion is missing. This table holds around 300,000 clones, 90% found once. The sequenced sample consisted of peripheral blood. These receptors were taken from a middle-aged woman with COVID-19, enrolled during active disease. CDR3s include the opening cysteine and the closing phenylalanine or tryptophan. Fields, in order: CDR3 protein, CDR3 DNA, D gene, J gene, clone size, V gene. A D gene is named only where the DNA matches it firmly. Rows give clone size only sometimes, using once, few, many, or a class for an expanded clone.

CDR3: CASSVEWGTSNTGELFF
DNA: TGTGCCAGCAGCGTAGAGTGGGGGACTTCGAACACCGGGGAGCTGTTTTTT
D: NA
J: TRBJ2-2
size: few
V: TRBV9

CDR3: CASSGPGGRDQPQHF
DNA: TGTGCCAGCAGTGGCCCCGGGGGGCGAGATCAGCCCCAGCATTTT
D: NA
J: TRBJ1-5
size: NA
V: TRBV2

CDR3: CASSVSSGSTDTQYF
DNA: TGTGCCAGCAGCGTATCTAGCGGGAGCACAGATACGCAGTATTTT
D: TRBD2
J: TRBJ2-3
size: NA
V: TRBV6-5

CDR3: CASSIVLAGGYETQYF
DNA: TGTGCCAGTAGTATAGTTCTAGCGGGGGGGTATGAGACCCAGTACTTC
D: TRBD2
J: TRBJ2-5
size: NA
V: TRBV19

CDR3: CASSQGGTGRPEAFF
DNA: TGTGCCAGCAGCCAAGGGGGGACAGGGCGGCCTGAAGCTTTCTTT
D: TRBD1
J: TRBJ1-1
size: NA
V: TRBV4-2

CDR3: CASTLGGGNTGELFF
DNA: TGTGCCAGCACCCTAGGGGGGGGGAACACCGGGGAGCTGTTTTTT
D: NA
J: TRBJ2-2
size: NA
V: TRBV7-2

CDR3: CASSSQGGMNTEAFF
DNA: TGTGCCAGCAGCTCACAGGGGGGCATGAACACTGAAGCTTTCTTT
D: TRBD1
J: TRBJ1-1
size: NA
V: TRBV7-2

CDR3: CASSVMSGRGFAEAFF
DNA: TGTGCCAGCAGCGTAATGTCGGGCAGGGGCTTCGCTGAAGCTTTCTTT
D: NA
J: TRBJ1-1
size: once
V: TRBV9

CDR3: CASSLFSGANVLTF
DNA: TGTGCCAGTAGTTTATTCTCTGGGGCCAACGTCCTGACTTTC
D: NA
J: TRBJ2-6
size: NA
V: TRBV19

CDR3: CASSVASGRGDEQFF
DNA: TGTGCCAGCAGCGTAGCTAGCGGGAGAGGAGATGAGCAGTTCTTC
D: TRBD2
J: TRBJ2-1
size: once
V: TRBV9

CDR3: CASSVAGGGYEQYF
DNA: TGTGCCAGCAGCGTAGCGGGGGGAGGCTACGAGCAGTACTTC
D: TRBD2
J: TRBJ2-7
size: NA
V: TRBV9

CDR3: CASSLEGTSGRWEQFF
DNA: TGTGCCAGCAGCTTAGAAGGGACTAGCGGGAGGTGGGAGCAGTTCTTC
D: TRBD2
J: TRBJ2-1
size: few
V: TRBV7-2

CDR3: CASSYPTSGQETQYF
DNA: TGTGCCAGCAGCTACCCGACTAGCGGGCAAGAGACCCAGTACTTC
D: TRBD2
J: TRBJ2-5
size: NA
V: TRBV5-4

CDR3: CSVDQEPGQGDEQYF
DNA: TGCAGCGTTGATCAGGAGCCGGGACAGGGTGACGAGCAGTACTTC
D: TRBD1
J: TRBJ2-7
size: NA
V: TRBV29-1

CDR3: CASSIGSGGPYEQYF
DNA: TGTGCCAGTAGTATAGGTAGCGGAGGCCCCTACGAGCAGTACTTC
D: NA
J: TRBJ2-7
size: once
V: TRBV19

CDR3: CSAGPLVVRSEAFF
DNA: TGCAGCGCGGGACCCCTTGTCGTCAGATCTGAAGCTTTCTTT
D: NA
J: TRBJ1-1
size: NA
V: TRBV29-1

CDR3: CASSYLAATYNEQFF
DNA: TGTGCCAGCAGTTACCTAGCGGCTACCTACAATGAGCAGTTCTTC
D: TRBD2
J: TRBJ2-1
size: NA
V: TRBV6-2/TRBV6-3

CDR3: CASAQGFGTEAFF
DNA: TGCGCCAGCGCACAGGGCTTCGGCACTGAAGCTTTCTTT
D: NA
J: TRBJ1-1
size: NA
V: TRBV5-1

CDR3: CASSPVRQGLTGELFF
DNA: TGTGCCAGCAGCCCTGTTAGACAGGGTCTCACCGGGGAGCTGTTTTTT
D: TRBD1
J: TRBJ2-2
size: NA
V: TRBV5-5

CDR3: CASSRTGYGYTF
DNA: TGTGCCAGCAGTCGCACAGGGTATGGCTACACCTTC
D: NA
J: TRBJ1-2
size: once
V: TRBV6-5

CDR3: CASSLSPGTPSYEQYF
DNA: TGTGCCAGCAGTTTAAGCCCAGGGACACCCTCCTACGAGCAGTACTTC
D: NA
J: TRBJ2-7
size: NA
V: TRBV27

CDR3: CASSAPGTGDEKLFF
DNA: TGTGCCAGCAGTGCACCCGGGACAGGGGACGAAAAACTGTTTTTT
D: TRBD1
J: TRBJ1-4
size: NA
V: TRBV28

CDR3: CASKAGMSSYEQYF
DNA: TGTGCCAGCAAGGCGGGCATGAGCTCCTACGAGCAGTACTTC
D: NA
J: TRBJ2-7
size: NA
V: TRBV2

CDR3: CASSINGQGDTIYF
DNA: TGCGCCAGCAGCATAAATGGACAGGGAGACACCATATATTTT
D: TRBD1
J: TRBJ1-3
size: few
V: TRBV5-1

CDR3: CASTPDRGRPQHF
DNA: TGTGCCAGCACCCCGGACAGGGGAAGGCCCCAGCATTTT
D: TRBD1
J: TRBJ1-5
size: NA
V: TRBV28

CDR3: CASSPGRVKGETQYF
DNA: TGTGCCAGCAGCCCCGGGAGAGTCAAGGGAGAGACCCAGTACTTC
D: NA
J: TRBJ2-5
size: NA
V: TRBV7-9